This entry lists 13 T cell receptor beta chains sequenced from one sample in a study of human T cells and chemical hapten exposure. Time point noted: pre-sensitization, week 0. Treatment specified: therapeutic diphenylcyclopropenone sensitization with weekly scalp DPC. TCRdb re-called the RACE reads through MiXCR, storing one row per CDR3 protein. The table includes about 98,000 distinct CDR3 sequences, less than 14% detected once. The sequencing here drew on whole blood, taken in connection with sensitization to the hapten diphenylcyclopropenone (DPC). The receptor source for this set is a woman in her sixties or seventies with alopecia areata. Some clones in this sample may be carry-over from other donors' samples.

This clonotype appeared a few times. The CDR3 is CASSSYRSYEQYF. CDR3 sequence (DNA): TGTGCCAGCAGTTCCTACCGCTCCTACGAGCAGTACTTC. The J gene is TRBJ2-7, the V gene TRBV12-3 or TRBV12-4; D is uncertain. V lost 4 bases and J 0 bases, leaving 7 bases between the germline ends. The CDR3 has 13 amino acids.

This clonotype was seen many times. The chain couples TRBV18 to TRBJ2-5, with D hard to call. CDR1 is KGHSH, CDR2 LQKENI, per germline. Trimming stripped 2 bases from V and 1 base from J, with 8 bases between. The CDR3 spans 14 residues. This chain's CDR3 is CASSPGPAQETQYF. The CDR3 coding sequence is TGTGCCAGCTCACCAGGACCGGCCCAAGAGACCCAGTACTTC.

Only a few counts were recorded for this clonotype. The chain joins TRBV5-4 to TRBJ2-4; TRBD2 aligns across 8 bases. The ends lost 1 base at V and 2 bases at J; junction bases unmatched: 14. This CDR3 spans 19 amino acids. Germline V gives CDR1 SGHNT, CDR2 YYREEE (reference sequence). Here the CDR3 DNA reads TGTGCCAGCAGCTTGAGGCCCGGGGGGGGCGTCTTAACCAAAAACATTCAGTACTTC. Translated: CASSLRPGGGVLTKNIQYF.

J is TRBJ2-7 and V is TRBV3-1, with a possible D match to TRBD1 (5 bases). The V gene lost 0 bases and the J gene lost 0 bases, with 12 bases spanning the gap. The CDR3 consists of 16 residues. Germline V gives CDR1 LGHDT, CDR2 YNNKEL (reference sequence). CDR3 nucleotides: TGTGCCAGCAGCCAAGATTTTCAAGGGGCCTCCTACGAGCAGTACTTC. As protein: CASSQDFQGASYEQYF.

As DNA, the CDR3 is TGTGCCACCAGGGAGCAGGAATCCAACGAGCAGTACTTC. It encodes CATREQESNEQYF. V and J are TRBV12-3 or TRBV12-4 and TRBJ2-7; the D call may be TRBD1 or TRBD2 (5 bases each). This CDR3 spans 13 amino acids. V shed 10 bases and J shed 5 bases, with 18 bases lying between them.

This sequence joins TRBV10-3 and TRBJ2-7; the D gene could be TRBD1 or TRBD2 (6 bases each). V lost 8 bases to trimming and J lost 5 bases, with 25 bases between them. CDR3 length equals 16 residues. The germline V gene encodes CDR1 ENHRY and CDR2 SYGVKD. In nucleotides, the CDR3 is TGTGCCATCGGAGGTGTGCGGGACCCCGAGGGGGACGAGCAGTACTTC. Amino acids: CAIGGVRDPEGDEQYF.

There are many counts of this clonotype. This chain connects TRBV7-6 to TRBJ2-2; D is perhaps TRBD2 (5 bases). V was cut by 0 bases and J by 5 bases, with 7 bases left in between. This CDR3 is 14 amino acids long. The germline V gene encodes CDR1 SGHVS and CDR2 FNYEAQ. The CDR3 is CASSLASGTGELFF. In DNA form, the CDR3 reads TGTGCCAGCAGCTTAGCTTCGGGGACCGGGGAGCTGTTTTTT.

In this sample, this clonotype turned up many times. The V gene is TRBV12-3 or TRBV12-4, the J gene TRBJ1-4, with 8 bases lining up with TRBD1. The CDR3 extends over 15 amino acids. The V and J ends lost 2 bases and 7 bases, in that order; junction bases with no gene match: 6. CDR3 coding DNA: TGTGCCAGCAGTTTAAAGCAGGGGGCCGCTGAAAAACTGTTTTTT. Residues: CASSLKQGAAEKLFF.

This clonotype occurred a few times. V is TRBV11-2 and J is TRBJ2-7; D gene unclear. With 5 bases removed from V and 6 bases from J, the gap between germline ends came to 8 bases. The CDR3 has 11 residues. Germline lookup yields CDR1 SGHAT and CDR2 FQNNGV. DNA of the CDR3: TGTGCCAGCAGCCCCTCGGGCGAGCAGTACTTC. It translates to CASSPSGEQYF.

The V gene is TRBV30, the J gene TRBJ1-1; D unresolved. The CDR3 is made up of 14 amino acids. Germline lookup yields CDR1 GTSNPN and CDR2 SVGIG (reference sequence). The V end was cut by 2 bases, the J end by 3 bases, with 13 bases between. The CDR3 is CAWSPSLGDTEAFF. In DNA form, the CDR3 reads TGTGCCTGGAGTCCTTCTCTGGGAGACACTGAAGCTTTCTTT.

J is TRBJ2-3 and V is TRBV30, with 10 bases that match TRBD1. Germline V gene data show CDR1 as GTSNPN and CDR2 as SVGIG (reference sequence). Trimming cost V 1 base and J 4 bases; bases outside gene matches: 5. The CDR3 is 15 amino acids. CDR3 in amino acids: CAWSGTGGDADTQYF. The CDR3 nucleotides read TGTGCCTGGAGTGGGACAGGGGGTGATGCAGATACGCAGTATTTT. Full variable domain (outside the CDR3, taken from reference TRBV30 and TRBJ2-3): SQTIHQWPATLVQPVGSPLSLECTVEGTSNPNLYWYRQAAGRGLQLLFYSVGIGQISSEVPQNLSASRPQDRQFILSSKKLLLSDSGFYLCAWSGTGGDADTQYFGPGTRLTVL.

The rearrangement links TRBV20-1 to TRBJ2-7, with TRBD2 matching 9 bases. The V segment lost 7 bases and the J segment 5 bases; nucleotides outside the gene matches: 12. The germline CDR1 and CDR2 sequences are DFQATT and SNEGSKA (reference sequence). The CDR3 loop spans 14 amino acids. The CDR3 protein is CSVSPTGLAHEQYF. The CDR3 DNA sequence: TGCAGTGTTTCCCCAACGGGACTAGCCCACGAGCAGTACTTC.

The CDR3 sequence: CASNGQGRGVQYF. CDR3 DNA: TGTGCCAGCAATGGCCAGGGTCGGGGTGTTCAGTACTTC. The chain links TRBV2 to TRBJ2-4; D may match TRBD1 or TRBD2 (5 bases each). This CDR3 spans 13 amino acids. CDR1 is SNHLY and CDR2 is FYNNEI in the germline V gene. V was shortened by 7 bases and J by 11 bases, with 18 bases between the two germline ends.